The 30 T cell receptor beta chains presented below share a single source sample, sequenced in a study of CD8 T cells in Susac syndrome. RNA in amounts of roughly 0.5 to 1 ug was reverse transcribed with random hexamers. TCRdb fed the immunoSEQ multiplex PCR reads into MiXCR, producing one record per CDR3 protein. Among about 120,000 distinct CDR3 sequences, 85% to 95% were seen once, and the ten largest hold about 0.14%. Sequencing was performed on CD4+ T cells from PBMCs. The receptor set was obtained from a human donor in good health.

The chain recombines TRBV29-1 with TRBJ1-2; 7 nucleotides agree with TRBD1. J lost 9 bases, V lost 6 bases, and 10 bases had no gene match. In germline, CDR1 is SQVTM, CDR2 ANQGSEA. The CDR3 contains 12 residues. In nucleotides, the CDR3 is TGCAGCGTAGGCCGGGACAGCGGACGCTACACCTTC. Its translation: CSVGRDSGRYTF.

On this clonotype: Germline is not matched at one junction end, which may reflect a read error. CDR3 residues: CATRTAGGTDTQYF. The CDR3 bases are TGCGCCACCCGGACGGCCGGGGGGACAGATACGCAGTATTTT. The chain links TRBV25-1 to TRBJ2-3, with 7 bases fitting TRBD2. CDR3 size: 14 residues. CDR1 and CDR2 (germline): MGHDK, SYGVNS.

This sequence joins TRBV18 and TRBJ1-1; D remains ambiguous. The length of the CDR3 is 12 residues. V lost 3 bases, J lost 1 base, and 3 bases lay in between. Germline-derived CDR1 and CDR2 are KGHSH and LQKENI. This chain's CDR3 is CASSPRNTEAFF. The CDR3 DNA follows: TGTGCCAGCTCACCCAGGAACACTGAAGCTTTCTTT.

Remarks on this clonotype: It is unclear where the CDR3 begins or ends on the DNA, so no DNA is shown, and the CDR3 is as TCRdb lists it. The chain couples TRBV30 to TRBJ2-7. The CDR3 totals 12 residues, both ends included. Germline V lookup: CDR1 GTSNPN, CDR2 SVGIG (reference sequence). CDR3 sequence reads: CAWSTSGYEQYF.

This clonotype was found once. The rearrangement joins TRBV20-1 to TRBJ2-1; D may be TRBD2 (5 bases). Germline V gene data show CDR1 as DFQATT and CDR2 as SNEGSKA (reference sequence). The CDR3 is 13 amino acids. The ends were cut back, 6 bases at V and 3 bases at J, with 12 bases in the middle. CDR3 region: CSAPDGNYNEQFF. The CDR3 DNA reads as TGCAGTGCACCCGACGGGAACTACAATGAGCAGTTCTTC.

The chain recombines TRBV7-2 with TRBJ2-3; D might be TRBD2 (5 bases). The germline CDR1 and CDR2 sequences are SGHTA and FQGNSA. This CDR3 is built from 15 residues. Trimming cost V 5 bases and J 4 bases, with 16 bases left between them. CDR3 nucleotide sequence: TGTGCCAGCAGCAGTTCTAGCTTCGTGGCAGATACGCAGTATTTT. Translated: CASSSSSFVADTQYF.

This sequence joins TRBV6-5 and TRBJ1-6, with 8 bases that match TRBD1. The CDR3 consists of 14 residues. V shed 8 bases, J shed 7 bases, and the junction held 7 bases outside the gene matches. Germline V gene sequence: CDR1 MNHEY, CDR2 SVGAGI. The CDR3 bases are TGTGCCAGCTGGACAGGGATGAGGAATTCACCCCTCCACTTT. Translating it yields CASWTGMRNSPLHF.

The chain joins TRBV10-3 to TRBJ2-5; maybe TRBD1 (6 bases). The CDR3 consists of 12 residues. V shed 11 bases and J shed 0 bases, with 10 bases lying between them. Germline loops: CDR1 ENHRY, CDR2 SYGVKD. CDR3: CAVQGNQETQYF. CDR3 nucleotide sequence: TGTGCCGTCCAGGGGAACCAAGAGACCCAGTACTTC.

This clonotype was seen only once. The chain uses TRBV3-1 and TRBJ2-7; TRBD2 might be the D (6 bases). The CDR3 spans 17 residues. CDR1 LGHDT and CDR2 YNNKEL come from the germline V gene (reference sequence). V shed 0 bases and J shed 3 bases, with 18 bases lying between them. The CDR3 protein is CASSQEPHGTSLYEQYF. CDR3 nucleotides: TGTGCCAGCAGCCAAGAGCCTCATGGGACTTCCCTCTACGAGCAGTACTTC.

In DNA, the CDR3 is TGCGCCAGCCGGTCGGCGGGAGCTAGCACAGATACGCAGTATTTT. Encoded protein: CASRSAGASTDTQYF. This chain uses TRBV5-1 with TRBJ2-3; 7 bases fit TRBD2. V gave up 7 bases and J gave up 0 bases; unmatched junction bases: 8. In germline, CDR1 is SGHRS, CDR2 YFSETQ. This CDR3 is 15 amino acids long.

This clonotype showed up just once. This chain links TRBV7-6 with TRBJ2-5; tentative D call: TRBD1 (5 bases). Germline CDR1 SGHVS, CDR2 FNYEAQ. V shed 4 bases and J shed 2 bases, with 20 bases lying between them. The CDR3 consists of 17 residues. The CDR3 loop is CASSSDRGSLIQETQYF. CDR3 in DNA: TGTGCCAGCAGCTCAGATAGGGGATCCCTTATTCAAGAGACCCAGTACTTC.

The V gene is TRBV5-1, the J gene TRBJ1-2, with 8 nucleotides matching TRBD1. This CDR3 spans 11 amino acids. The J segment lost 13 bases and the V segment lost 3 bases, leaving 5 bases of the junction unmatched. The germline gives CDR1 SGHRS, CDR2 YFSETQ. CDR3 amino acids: CASSSDRDLTF. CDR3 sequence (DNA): TGCGCCAGCAGCTCGGACAGGGACCTCACCTTC.

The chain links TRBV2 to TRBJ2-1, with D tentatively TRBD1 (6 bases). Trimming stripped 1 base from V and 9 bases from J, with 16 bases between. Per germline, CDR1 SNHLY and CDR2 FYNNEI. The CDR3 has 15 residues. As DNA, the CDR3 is TGTGCCAGCAGTGAAGTACCGGGACACATCGGTGAGCAGTTCTTC. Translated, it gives CASSEVPGHIGEQFF. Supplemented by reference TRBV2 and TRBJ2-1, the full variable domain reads EPEVTQTPSHQVTQMGQEVILRCVPISNHLYFYWYRQILGQKVEFLVSFYNNEISEKSEIFDDQFSVERPDGSNFTLKIRSTKLEDSAMYFCASSEVPGHIGEQFFGPGTRLTVL.

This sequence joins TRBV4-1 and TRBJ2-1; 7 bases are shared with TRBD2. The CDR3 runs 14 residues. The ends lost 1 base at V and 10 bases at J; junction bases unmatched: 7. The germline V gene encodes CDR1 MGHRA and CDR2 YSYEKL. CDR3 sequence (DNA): TGCGCCAGCAGCCAAGTCGGCGGGGGTGGGGAGCAGTTCTTC. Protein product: CASSQVGGGGEQFF.

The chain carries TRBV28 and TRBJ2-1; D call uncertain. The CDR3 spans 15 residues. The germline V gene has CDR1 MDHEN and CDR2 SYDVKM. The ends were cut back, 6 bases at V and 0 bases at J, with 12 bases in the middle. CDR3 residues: CASRTGSGSYNEQFF. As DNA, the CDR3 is TGTGCCAGCAGAACTGGATCAGGCTCCTACAATGAGCAGTTCTTC.

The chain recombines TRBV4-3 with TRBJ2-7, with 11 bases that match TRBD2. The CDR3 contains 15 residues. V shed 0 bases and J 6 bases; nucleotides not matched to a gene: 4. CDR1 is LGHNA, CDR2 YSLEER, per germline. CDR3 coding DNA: TGCGCCAGCAGCCAAGATTTAGCGGGAGGGATCGAGCAGTACTTC. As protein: CASSQDLAGGIEQYF.

The CDR3, as DNA: TGTGCCAGCAGCTTATCGCTTGGGGAGCTGTTTTTT. It is translated as CASSLSLGELFF. The chain recombines TRBV7-9 with TRBJ2-2; no reliable D call. The CDR3 has 12 amino acids. The V gene's germline CDR1 is SEHNR and CDR2 FQNEAQ (reference sequence). Trimming removed 2 bases at V and 8 bases at J, with 6 bases between.

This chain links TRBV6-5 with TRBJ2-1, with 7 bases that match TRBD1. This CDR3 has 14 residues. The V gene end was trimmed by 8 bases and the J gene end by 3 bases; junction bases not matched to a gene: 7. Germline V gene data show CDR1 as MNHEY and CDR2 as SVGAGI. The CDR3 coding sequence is TGTGCCAGCGCCTCGGGACAGCTCTACAATGAGCAGTTCTTC. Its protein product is CASASGQLYNEQFF.

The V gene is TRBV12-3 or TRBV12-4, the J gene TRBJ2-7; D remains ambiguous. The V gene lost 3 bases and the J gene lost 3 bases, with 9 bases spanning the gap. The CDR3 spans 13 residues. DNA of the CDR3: TGTGCCAGCAGTTTTGGGTACGGCTACGAGCAGTACTTC. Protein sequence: CASSFGYGYEQYF.

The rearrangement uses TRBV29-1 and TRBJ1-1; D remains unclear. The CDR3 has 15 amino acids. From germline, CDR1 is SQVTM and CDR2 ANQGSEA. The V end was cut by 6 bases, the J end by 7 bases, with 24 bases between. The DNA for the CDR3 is TGCAGCGTAGAGGGTCAGTCTAACATACGGTATGAAGCTTTCTTT. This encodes CSVEGQSNIRYEAFF.

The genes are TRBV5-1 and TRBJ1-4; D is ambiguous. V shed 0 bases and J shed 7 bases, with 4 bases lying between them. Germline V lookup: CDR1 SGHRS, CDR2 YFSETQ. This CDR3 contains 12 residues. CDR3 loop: CASSLEFEKLFF. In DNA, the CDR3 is TGCGCCAGCAGCTTGGAATTTGAAAAACTGTTTTTT.

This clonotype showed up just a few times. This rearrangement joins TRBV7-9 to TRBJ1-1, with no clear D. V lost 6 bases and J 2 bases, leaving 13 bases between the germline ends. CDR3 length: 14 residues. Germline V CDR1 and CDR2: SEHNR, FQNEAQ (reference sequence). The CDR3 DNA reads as TGTGCCAGCAGTTTGGCAGGAGGTAACACTGAAGCTTTCTTT. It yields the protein CASSLAGGNTEAFF.

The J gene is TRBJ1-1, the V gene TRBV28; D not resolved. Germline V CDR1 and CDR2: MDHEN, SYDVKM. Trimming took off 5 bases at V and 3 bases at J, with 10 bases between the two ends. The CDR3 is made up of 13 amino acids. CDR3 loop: CASSPRGHTEAFF. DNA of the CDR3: TGTGCCAGCAGTCCCCGAGGACACACTGAAGCTTTCTTT.

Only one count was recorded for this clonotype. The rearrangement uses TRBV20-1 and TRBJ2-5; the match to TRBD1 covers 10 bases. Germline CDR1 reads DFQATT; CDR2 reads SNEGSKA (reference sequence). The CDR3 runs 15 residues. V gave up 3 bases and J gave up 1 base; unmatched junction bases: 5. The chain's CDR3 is CSARGTGAGQETQYF. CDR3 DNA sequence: TGCAGTGCTAGGGGGACAGGGGCGGGCCAAGAGACCCAGTACTTC.

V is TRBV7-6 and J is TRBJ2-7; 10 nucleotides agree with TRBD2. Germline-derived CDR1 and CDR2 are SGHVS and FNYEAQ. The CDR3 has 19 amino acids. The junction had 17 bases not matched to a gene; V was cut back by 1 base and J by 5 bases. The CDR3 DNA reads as TGTGCCAGCAGCTTAGGGGTGAGCGGGGGGGCCTCTCTGCGGGACGAGCAGTACTTC. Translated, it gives CASSLGVSGGASLRDEQYF.

Here the CDR3 reads CASSLSRPGRVNTEAFF. The CDR3 coding sequence is TGTGCCAGCAGCTTAAGCCGCCCAGGGCGGGTCAACACTGAAGCTTTCTTT. V is TRBV7-3 and J is TRBJ1-1; tentative D call: TRBD1 (5 bases). The CDR3 contains 17 residues. Germline CDR1 SGHTA, CDR2 FQGTGA. V lost 1 base and J lost 2, with 17 bases in between.

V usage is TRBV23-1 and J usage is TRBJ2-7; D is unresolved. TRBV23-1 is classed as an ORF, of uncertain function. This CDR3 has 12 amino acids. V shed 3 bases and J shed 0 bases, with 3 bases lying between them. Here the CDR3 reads CASSHSSYEQYF. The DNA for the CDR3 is TGCGCCAGCAGTCATAGCTCCTACGAGCAGTACTTC.

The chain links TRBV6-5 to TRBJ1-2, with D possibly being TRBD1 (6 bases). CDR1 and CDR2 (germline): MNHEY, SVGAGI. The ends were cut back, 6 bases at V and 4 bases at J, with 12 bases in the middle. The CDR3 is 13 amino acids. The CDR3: CASRKTGAYGYTF. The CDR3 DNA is TGTGCCAGCAGAAAGACAGGCGCCTATGGCTACACCTTC.

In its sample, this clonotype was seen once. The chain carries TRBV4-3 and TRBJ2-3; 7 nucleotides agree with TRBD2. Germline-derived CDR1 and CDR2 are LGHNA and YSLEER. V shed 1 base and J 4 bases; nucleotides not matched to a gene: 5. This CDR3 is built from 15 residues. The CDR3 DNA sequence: TGCGCCAGCAGCCAAGTACAGCGGGACGCAGATACGCAGTATTTT. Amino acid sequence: CASSQVQRDADTQYF.

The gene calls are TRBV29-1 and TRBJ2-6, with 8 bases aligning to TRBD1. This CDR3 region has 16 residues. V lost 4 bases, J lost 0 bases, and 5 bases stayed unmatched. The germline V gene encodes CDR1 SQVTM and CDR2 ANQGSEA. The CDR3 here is CSVGDTGGSGANVLTF. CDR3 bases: TGCAGCGTTGGCGACACAGGGGGCTCTGGGGCCAACGTCCTGACTTTC.